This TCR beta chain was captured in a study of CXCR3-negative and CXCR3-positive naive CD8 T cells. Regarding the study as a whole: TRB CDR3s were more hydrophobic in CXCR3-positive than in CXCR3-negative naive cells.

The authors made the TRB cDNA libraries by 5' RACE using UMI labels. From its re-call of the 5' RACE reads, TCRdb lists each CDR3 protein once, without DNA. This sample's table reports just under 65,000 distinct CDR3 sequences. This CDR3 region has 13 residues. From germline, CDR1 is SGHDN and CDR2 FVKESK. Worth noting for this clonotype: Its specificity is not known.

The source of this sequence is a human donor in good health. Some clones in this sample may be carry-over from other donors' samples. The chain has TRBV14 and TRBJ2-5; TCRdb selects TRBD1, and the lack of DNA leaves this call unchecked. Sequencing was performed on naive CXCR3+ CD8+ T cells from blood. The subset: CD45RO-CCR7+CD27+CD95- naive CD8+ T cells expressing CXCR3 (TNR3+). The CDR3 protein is CASSGDNQETQYF. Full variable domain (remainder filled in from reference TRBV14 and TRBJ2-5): EAGVTQFPSHSVIEKGQTVTLRCDPISGHDNLYWYRRVMGKEIKFLLHFVKESKQDESGMPNNRFLAERTGGTYSTLKVQPAELEDSGVYFCASSGDNQETQYFGPGTRLLVL.